These 26 T cell receptor beta chains originate from one sample sequenced in a study of cytomegalovirus exposure and HLA in healthy donors. Researchers ran the PCR with 60 Vbeta and 13 Jbeta primers. Method: immunoSEQ multiplex PCR; TCRdb's copy keeps in-frame clones and lacks some. The sample has over 150,000 clones. Sequencing was done on a sample of PBMCs. Receptors were obtained from a boy under 18 in good health and CMV-seronegative.

V and J are TRBV2 and TRBJ2-7; TRBD1 matches 8 bases. Germline V gene sequence: CDR1 SNHLY, CDR2 FYNNEI. The CDR3 runs to 14 residues. Trimming at V came to 8 bases and at J to 5 bases, leaving 11 bases not matched to a gene. The CDR3 is CASQGAIALDEQYF. CDR3 DNA sequence: TGTGCCAGCCAGGGGGCGATCGCCTTGGACGAGCAGTACTTC.

V is TRBV7-3 and J is TRBJ2-3, with 9 bases matching TRBD2. V was pared by 4 bases and J by 6 bases, with 8 bases of the junction left unmatched. Germline CDR1 SGHTA, CDR2 FQGTGA. This CDR3 is built from 15 residues. The CDR3 nucleotides read TGTGCCAGCAGCTCGCAGCGGGGGGCCGGGGATACGCAGTATTTT. Translating it yields CASSSQRGAGDTQYF.

The rearrangement links TRBV6-5 to TRBJ2-7; D gene uncertain. CDR1 and CDR2 from the germline V gene are MNHEY and SVGAGI. CDR3 length equals 14 residues. V lost 0 bases to trimming and J lost 2 bases, with 8 bases between them. The CDR3 DNA reads TGTGCCAGCAGTTACTCATTGGGCACCTACGAGCAGTACTTC. Its translation is CASSYSLGTYEQYF.

The CDR3 DNA reads as TGTGCCAGCAGTGTTGGGAGGCAGGCAACAGAGACCCAGTACTTC. Translating it yields CASSVGRQATETQYF. The rearrangement uses TRBV2 and TRBJ2-5, with D tentatively TRBD2 (6 bases). V was shortened by 4 bases and J by 4 bases, with 16 bases between the two germline ends. The CDR3 spans 15 residues. The germline gives CDR1 SNHLY, CDR2 FYNNEI.

This sequence joins TRBV30 and TRBJ1-2; D is ambiguous. Trimming shortened V by 5 bases and J by 3 bases, and 16 bases separated the two germline ends. Germline values: CDR1 GTSNPN, CDR2 SVGIG (reference sequence). The CDR3 runs to 14 residues. The CDR3: CAWAVRHRDYGYTF. Here the CDR3 DNA reads TGTGCCTGGGCGGTGAGGCATCGGGACTATGGCTACACCTTC.

The chain recombines TRBV5-1 with TRBJ1-6; 10 nucleotides align to TRBD1. Germline CDR1 is SGHRS and CDR2 is YFSETQ. The length of the CDR3 is 15 residues. After removal of 4 bases from V and 7 bases from J, the junction contained 5 bases not matched to a gene. The CDR3 sequence is CASSGRDRGNSPLHF. CDR3 bases: TGCGCCAGCAGCGGGAGGGACAGGGGAAATTCACCCCTCCACTTT.

V and J are TRBV6-5 and TRBJ1-2; 7 bases line up with TRBD1. The CDR3 spans 13 residues. Germline V CDR1 and CDR2: MNHEY, SVGAGI. V was clipped by 7 bases and J by 3 bases; unmatched bases: 5. Here the CDR3 DNA reads TGTGCCAGCACCCAGGGGGGTTACTATGGCTACACCTTC. Translated, it gives CASTQGGYYGYTF.

The chain is built from TRBV5-4 and TRBJ1-1; D is unresolved. The CDR3 is 12 amino acids. CDR1 is SGHNT, CDR2 YYREEE, per germline (reference sequence). V gave up 0 bases and J gave up 12 bases, with 12 bases separating them. CDR3 residues: CASSLGAARSFF. CDR3 sequence (DNA): TGTGCCAGCAGCTTGGGCGCGGCGAGGTCTTTCTTT.

The rearrangement uses TRBV30 and TRBJ1-2; D gene ambiguous. The CDR3 covers 12 residues. The germline V and J ends were trimmed by 0 bases and 0 bases, with 2 bases remaining between them. Germline loops: CDR1 GTSNPN, CDR2 SVGIG (reference sequence). This CDR3 is CAWSVANYGYTF. CDR3 nucleotide sequence: TGTGCCTGGAGTGTCGCTAACTATGGCTACACCTTC.

This chain links TRBV11-2 with TRBJ1-5, with 10 bases that match TRBD1. Per germline, CDR1 SGHAT and CDR2 FQNNGV. This CDR3 has 14 residues. Unmatched junction bases numbered 2, after V lost 5 bases and J lost 4 bases. CDR3 in DNA: TGTGCCAGCAGCCGGACAGGGGGGAATCAGCCCCAGCATTTT. The encoded protein is CASSRTGGNQPQHF.

The chain recombines TRBV4-3 with TRBJ2-1; 12 nucleotides align to TRBD2. The junction had 3 bases not matched to a gene; V was cut back by 2 bases and J by 4 bases. This CDR3 region has 16 residues. Germline CDR1 and CDR2: LGHNA and YSLEER. CDR3 DNA: TGCGCCAGCAGCCAAAAGACTAGCGGGGGATACAATGAGCAGTTCTTC. It is translated as CASSQKTSGGYNEQFF.

This chain joins TRBV4-2 and TRBJ2-1; TRBD2 matches 10 bases. V lost 2 bases and J lost 5; bases outside the gene matches: 6. Germline CDR1 is LGHNA and CDR2 is YNFKEQ. The CDR3 loop spans 16 amino acids. The CDR3 DNA is TGTGCCAGCAGCCAACTCCTAGCGGGGGACAACAATGAGCAGTTCTTC. Protein product: CASSQLLAGDNNEQFF.

V and J are TRBV5-4 and TRBJ2-7; 8 bases align to TRBD1. Germline assignment: CDR1 SGHNT and CDR2 YYREEE (reference sequence). This CDR3 contains 14 residues. Germline trimming cut 3 bases from V and 3 bases from J; bases unmatched to any gene: 5. CDR3 protein: CASSSRQGSYEQYF. In nucleotides, the CDR3 is TGTGCCAGCAGCTCACGACAGGGGAGCTACGAGCAGTACTTC.

This chain connects TRBV7-9 to TRBJ2-1; 10 bases are shared with TRBD2. V lost 1 base and J lost 1; bases outside the gene matches: 4. CDR1 SEHNR and CDR2 FQNEAQ come from the germline V gene (reference sequence). There are 17 residues in the CDR3. CDR3 in DNA: TGTGCCAGCAGCTTAGGGGCTAGCGGGGGTTCCTACAATGAGCAGTTCTTC. It codes for CASSLGASGGSYNEQFF.

The chain recombines TRBV7-2 with TRBJ2-2; 7 bases match TRBD1. The CDR3 spans 19 residues. Germline CDR1 SGHTA, CDR2 FQGNSA. The V gene end was trimmed by 5 bases and the J gene end by 2 bases; junction bases not matched to a gene: 17. The CDR3 sequence: CASSRPLLSRDSNTGELFF. CDR3 DNA sequence: TGTGCCAGCAGCCGTCCGTTGTTATCCCGGGACAGTAACACCGGGGAGCTGTTTTTT.

The chain uses TRBV19 and TRBJ1-2; the match to TRBD1 covers 9 bases. The trim removed 8 bases at V and 8 bases at J, leaving 9 bases unmatched. The germline gives CDR1 LNHDA, CDR2 SQIVND (reference sequence). The CDR3 has 13 amino acids. CDR3 sequence: CASGDRASEGYTF. CDR3 nucleotides: TGTGCCAGTGGGGACAGGGCCAGCGAGGGCTACACCTTC.

The chain combines TRBV5-1 with TRBJ2-7, with D perhaps matching TRBD2 (5 bases). Germline loops: CDR1 SGHRS, CDR2 YFSETQ. V was clipped by 0 bases and J by 4 bases, with 8 bases between them. The CDR3 runs 13 residues. Written as DNA, the CDR3 is TGCGCCAGCAGCTTGGTGGACTCATACGAGCAGTACTTC. Translation gives CASSLVDSYEQYF. The whole variable domain, filled in from reference TRBV5-1 and TRBJ2-7, reads KAGVTQTPRYLIKTRGQQVTLSCSPISGHRSVSWYQQTPGQGLQFLFEYFSETQRNKGNFPGRFSGRQFSNSRSEMNVSTLELGDSALYLCASSLVDSYEQYFGPGTRLTVT.

This chain connects TRBV5-1 to TRBJ2-1; 11 bases are shared with TRBD2. From germline, CDR1 is SGHRS and CDR2 YFSETQ. CDR3 size: 16 residues. The junction had 8 bases not matched to a gene; V was cut back by 4 bases and J by 5 bases. CDR3 protein: CASSSSSGGRHNEQFF. The CDR3 bases are TGCGCCAGCAGCAGCTCTAGCGGGGGGAGACACAATGAGCAGTTCTTC. Based on the CDR3 plus reference TRBV5-1 and TRBJ2-1, the full variable domain is KAGVTQTPRYLIKTRGQQVTLSCSPISGHRSVSWYQQTPGQGLQFLFEYFSETQRNKGNFPGRFSGRQFSNSRSEMNVSTLELGDSALYLCASSSSSGGRHNEQFFGPGTRLTVL.

The chain is built from TRBV4-2 and TRBJ2-1, with a possible D match to TRBD1 (5 bases). The ends were cut back, 5 bases at V and 3 bases at J, with 14 bases in the middle. CDR3 size: 15 residues. Germline lookup yields CDR1 LGHNA and CDR2 YNFKEQ. CDR3 in amino acids: CASSTRQGGYNEQFF. DNA for the CDR3: TGTGCCAGCAGCACACGTCAGGGCGGCTACAATGAGCAGTTCTTC.

The rearrangement joins TRBV6-5 to TRBJ1-1; possibly TRBD1 for D (6 bases). Germline assignment: CDR1 MNHEY and CDR2 SVGAGI. V lost 6 bases, J lost 4 bases, and 18 bases lay in between. The CDR3 length is 15 residues. CDR3 DNA sequence: TGTGCCAGCAGAACCGACAGGTCGGTAGGCACTGAAGCTTTCTTT. Protein sequence: CASRTDRSVGTEAFF.

The chain uses TRBV15 and TRBJ1-4; the D gene is possibly TRBD1 (5 bases). This CDR3 is 15 amino acids long. The V and J ends lost 5 bases and 5 bases respectively, with 15 bases between them. The germline CDR1 and CDR2 sequences are LNHNV and YYDKDF (reference sequence). CDR3 in amino acids: CATSLGGGVNEKLFF. The CDR3 DNA follows: TGTGCCACCAGCTTAGGCGGAGGGGTCAATGAAAAACTGTTTTTT.

This chain uses TRBV5-1 with TRBJ2-1; TRBD2 matches 9 bases. The germline V gene has CDR1 SGHRS and CDR2 YFSETQ. V dropped 2 bases and J dropped 8; count of bases not matched to a gene: 11. This CDR3 is built from 16 residues. Here the CDR3 DNA reads TGCGCCAGCAGCTTAATTGTCCAGCGGGGGGCCGATGAGCAGTTCTTC. Translating gives CASSLIVQRGADEQFF.

The V gene is TRBV28, the J gene TRBJ1-5; D gene unclear. Trimming cost V 5 bases and J 1 base, with 24 bases left between them. The germline V gene has CDR1 MDHEN and CDR2 SYDVKM. This CDR3 spans 19 amino acids. The CDR3 protein is CASSPRRVAKRGSNQPQHF. DNA of the CDR3: TGTGCCAGCAGTCCGAGGCGGGTCGCGAAAAGAGGGAGCAATCAGCCCCAGCATTTT.

The rearrangement links TRBV7-6 to TRBJ2-7, with TRBD1 as a possible D gene (6 bases). The CDR3 is 13 amino acids. The V end lost 3 bases, the J end lost 5 bases, and 11 bases lay between the germline ends. Germline V CDR1 and CDR2: SGHVS, FNYEAQ. As DNA, the CDR3 is TGTGCCAGCAGCTTGGGACAAGAGGACGAGCAGTACTTC. It encodes CASSLGQEDEQYF.

V usage is TRBV28 and J usage is TRBJ1-1, with D possibly matching TRBD1 (6 bases). Trimming cost V 2 bases and J 1 base, with 11 bases left between them. Germline CDR1 MDHEN, CDR2 SYDVKM. The CDR3 sequence is 15 residues long. CDR3: CASSLTMTGNTEAFF. In DNA form, the CDR3 reads TGTGCCAGCAGTTTAACGATGACAGGGAACACTGAAGCTTTCTTT.

This chain links TRBV2 with TRBJ2-7; D may be TRBD2 (6 bases). The CDR3 contains 15 residues. The ends were cut back, 8 bases at V and 2 bases at J, with 19 bases in the middle. Germline CDR1 is SNHLY and CDR2 is FYNNEI. The CDR3 loop reads CASGSQGLLTYEQYF. DNA for the CDR3: TGTGCCAGCGGCTCCCAGGGACTCCTAACCTACGAGCAGTACTTC.